These 16 T cell receptor beta chains originate from one sample sequenced in a study of human CD8 memory T cell subsets (TCRdb year 2020). A Human TCR Profiling Kit was used to prepare UMI-labeled 5' RACE TCRbeta libraries. Once TCRdb had reprocessed the reads, it stored one entry per CDR3 protein sequence and supplied no DNA. For this sample, the table gives 5,500 to 9,000 distinct CDR3 sequences. The top ten clones comprise approximately 21% of the sample. Material for sequencing was CD8+ T cells from PBMCs. The receptors here all came from a human donor in good health.

By frequency, this clonotype registers medium-sized. J is TRBJ1-1 and V is TRBV29-1. CDR3 size: 11 residues. Germline V lookup: CDR1 SQVTM, CDR2 ANQGSEA. The CDR3 loop is CSVEVDTEAFF.

The rearrangement uses TRBV5-6 and TRBJ2-4. Germline-derived CDR1 and CDR2 are SGHDT and YYEEEE. CDR3 length: 14 amino acids. The CDR3 loop is CASSLGLAKNIQYF.

The chain carries TRBV5-1 and TRBJ2-7; without DNA, the TCRdb call of TRBD1 cannot be checked. The CDR3 contains 15 residues. The V gene's germline CDR1 is SGHRS and CDR2 YFSETQ. The CDR3 protein is CASSPYDRAGDEQYF.

The chain couples TRBV27 to TRBJ1-1; TCRdb selects TRBD1, and the lack of DNA leaves this call unchecked. The CDR3 spans 14 residues. Germline V gene sequence: CDR1 MNHEY, CDR2 SMNVEV (reference sequence). CDR3 region: CASSPLGGNTEAFF.

The genes are TRBV7-2 and TRBJ2-1. The CDR3 is 16 residues long. CDR1 SGHTA and CDR2 FQGNSA come from the germline V gene. This CDR3 reads CASSLEYWQFYNEQFF.

The chain carries TRBV9 and TRBJ2-1. The CDR3 runs to 15 residues. The germline CDR1 and CDR2 sequences are SGDLS and YYNGEE. CDR3 region: CASSPTPSSYNEQFF. Supplemented by reference TRBV9 and TRBJ2-1, the full variable domain reads DSGVTQTPKHLITATGQRVTLRCSPRSGDLSVYWYQQSLDQGLQFLIQYYNGEERAKGNILERFSAQQFPDLHSELNLSSLELGDSALYFCASSPTPSSYNEQFFGPGTRLTVL.

The chain links TRBV3-1 to TRBJ1-1. Germline-derived CDR1 and CDR2 are LGHDT and YNNKEL (reference sequence). This CDR3 spans 14 amino acids. CDR3 protein: CASSQVIKTGEAFF.

The chain carries TRBV15 and TRBJ2-3; there is no DNA to check the TCRdb D call of TRBD1. Germline V gene sequence: CDR1 LNHNV, CDR2 YYDKDF (reference sequence). The CDR3 has 15 amino acids. The CDR3 loop is CATSDLDRGHDTQYF.

The V and J genes are TRBV4-2 and TRBJ2-2. Per the germline V gene, CDR1 is LGHNA and CDR2 is YNFKEQ. The CDR3 is 16 residues long. This chain's CDR3 is CASSQEARHNTGELFF.

This clonotype shows up as medium-sized (0.01 to 0.1%) by frequency. V is TRBV29-1 and J is TRBJ2-7; TCRdb's D call, TRBD1, is unchecked because there is no DNA. CDR3 length: 11 residues. CDR1 is SQVTM, CDR2 ANQGSEA, per germline. The CDR3: CSVRQGGEQYF.

The rearrangement uses TRBV7-8 and TRBJ2-1; there is no DNA to check the TCRdb D call of TRBD2. Germline V gene sequence: CDR1 SGHVS, CDR2 FQNEAQ. CDR3 size: 16 residues. CDR3 protein: CASSLVSGGAYNEQFF. The full variable domain, its missing parts supplied by reference TRBV7-8 and TRBJ2-1, is GAGVSQSPRYKVAKRGQDVALRCDPISGHVSLFWYQQALGQGPEFLTYFQNEAQLDKSGLPSDRFFAERPEGSVSTLKIQRTQQEDSAVYLCASSLVSGGAYNEQFFGPGTRLTVL.

The chain links TRBV27 to TRBJ2-7. The CDR3 extends over 15 amino acids. CDR1 and CDR2 from the germline V gene are MNHEY and SMNVEV (reference sequence). CDR3 sequence reads: CASSLSGHDPYEQYF.

The chain couples TRBV29-1 to TRBJ2-3; TCRdb lists TRBD1, though no DNA is available to test this call. The CDR3 has 14 residues. CDR1 is SQVTM and CDR2 is ANQGSEA in the germline V gene. CDR3 sequence: CSSRQTSGTDTQYF.

The chain employs TRBV27 and TRBJ2-7; TCRdb names TRBD2, which stays unverified in the absence of DNA. From germline, CDR1 is MNHEY and CDR2 SMNVEV (reference sequence). This CDR3 has 15 residues. CDR3 sequence: CASSSRLAGGFEQYF.

This clonotype is identified as medium-sized (0.01 to 0.1%) from frequency. The V gene is TRBV2, the J gene TRBJ2-7; TCRdb indicates TRBD1, and absent DNA this call remains unverified. The CDR3 length is 15 residues. Germline V CDR1 and CDR2: SNHLY, FYNNEI. CDR3 residues: CASRDPDRGNYEQYF.

The chain uses TRBV7-2 and TRBJ1-1. CDR1 and CDR2 (germline): SGHTA, FQGNSA. The CDR3 contains 16 residues. The CDR3 spells CASSLAFGVGDTEAFF.